This is a list of T cell receptor beta chains from one sample in a study of cytomegalovirus exposure and HLA in healthy donors. Clones were sequenced by immunoSEQ multiplex PCR, and TCRdb holds only the in-frame ones, with some missing. Of fewer than 95,000 clones listed, approximately 88% are singletons. The specimen sequenced was PBMCs. The origin of the receptors is a woman aged 18 to 35 in good health and CMV-seropositive. Each CDR3 is given with its conserved first and last residue. The D gene is left open where the match is weak. Clone size appears in some rows only: once, few, many, or a class for an expanded clone.

J: TRBJ1-5; V: TRBV30; D: .; length: 14; size: .; DNA: TGTGCCTGGAGTGTACGGCCAGGTGGACAGCCCCAGCATTTT; CDR3: CAWSVRPGGQPQHF
J: TRBJ1-2; V: TRBV10-1; D: .; length: 14; size: few; DNA: TGCGCCAGACGCGGGGGCAGTAAGGTGACTGGCTACACCTTC; CDR3: CARRGGSKVTGYTF
J: TRBJ1-1; V: TRBV6-5; D: .; length: 14; size: .; DNA: TGTGCCAGCAGTTACGACAGCTACAACACTGAAGCTTTCTTT; CDR3: CASSYDSYNTEAFF
J: TRBJ2-3; V: TRBV30; D: .; length: 15; size: .; DNA: TGTGCCTGGAGGACACCGTCGGGGGAGACAGATACGCAGTATTTT; CDR3: CAWRTPSGETDTQYF
J: TRBJ1-5; V: TRBV2; D: .; length: 14; size: .; DNA: TGTGCCAGCAGTGACGATGTTATAGATCAGCCCCAGCATTTT; CDR3: CASSDDVIDQPQHF
J: TRBJ1-1; V: TRBV11-2; D: .; length: 14; size: few; DNA: TGTGCCAGCAGCTTAGATGCCGGGGCGGGAGAAGCTTTCTTT; CDR3: CASSLDAGAGEAFF
J: TRBJ1-6; V: TRBV7-9; D: TRBD1; length: 13; size: .; DNA: TGTGCCTTACCAGGGGGCGCGGGTTCACCCCTCCACTTT; CDR3: CALPGGAGSPLHF
J: TRBJ2-3; V: TRBV13; D: TRBD2; length: 17; size: .; DNA: TGTGCCAGCAGCTTCAGGACTAGCGGGGGGGCCGGCGGTACGCAGTATTTT; CDR3: CASSFRTSGGAGGTQYF
J: TRBJ1-2; V: TRBV5-1; D: TRBD1; length: 16; size: .; DNA: TGCGCCAGCAGCTTAGGGACAGCCGCGCGCGTAAGTGGCTACACCTTC; CDR3: CASSLGTAARVSGYTF
J: TRBJ2-1; V: TRBV5-1; D: TRBD1; length: 14; size: .; DNA: TGCGCCAGCAGCAGAGGGACAGCTGGGAGTGAGCAGTTCTTC; CDR3: CASSRGTAGSEQFF
J: TRBJ2-4; V: TRBV7-9; D: .; length: 14; size: .; DNA: TGTGCCAGCAGCCCCCCAGAGGGCCCCCACATTCAGTACTTC; CDR3: CASSPPEGPHIQYF
J: TRBJ2-7; V: TRBV5-1; D: TRBD1; length: 16; size: .; DNA: TGCGCCAGCAGCTTTACCCCCTCCGGACAGGTCTACGAGCAGTACTTC; CDR3: CASSFTPSGQVYEQYF
J: TRBJ2-7; V: TRBV6-5; D: TRBD1; length: 16; size: .; DNA: TGTGCCAGCAGTTACAGTCCATCGGGACAGACCTACGAGCAGTACTTC; CDR3: CASSYSPSGQTYEQYF
J: TRBJ1-5; V: TRBV6-5; D: TRBD1; length: 13; size: .; DNA: TGTGCCAGCAGACCGGACAGGTCCCAGCCCCAGCATTTT; CDR3: CASRPDRSQPQHF
J: TRBJ2-3; V: TRBV19; D: .; length: 14; size: .; DNA: TGTGCCACCTCACCCCTGGCAGGCACAGATACGCAGTATTTT; CDR3: CATSPLAGTDTQYF
J: TRBJ1-5; V: TRBV7-9; D: .; length: 13; size: few; DNA: TGTGCCAGCAGCCTACAGGGAAATCAGCCCCAGCATTTT; CDR3: CASSLQGNQPQHF
J: TRBJ1-2; V: TRBV7-8; D: TRBD1; length: 14; size: .; DNA: TGTGCCAGCAGCTTAGGTGGACAGGTCCAAGGCTACACCTTC; CDR3: CASSLGGQVQGYTF
J: TRBJ1-1; V: TRBV29-1; D: .; length: 10; size: .; DNA: TGCAGCGTTCAGGGTGGTGAAGCTTTCTTT; CDR3: CSVQGGEAFF
J: TRBJ2-3; V: TRBV10-3; D: TRBD2; length: 15; size: .; DNA: TGTGCCACCCGGGCTAGCGGGGGGCCAGTCGGTGGGAGGTATTTT; CDR3: CATRASGGPVGGRYF
J: TRBJ2-7; V: TRBV2; D: .; length: 14; size: few; DNA: TGTGCCAGCAGGGAAAGACAGGCTGTCTACGAGCAGTACTTC; CDR3: CASRERQAVYEQYF
J: TRBJ2-3; V: TRBV28; D: TRBD2; length: 15; size: .; DNA: TGTGCCAGCAGTTTTCCTAGCGGGGGCACAGATACGCAGTATTTT; CDR3: CASSFPSGGTDTQYF
J: TRBJ1-5; V: TRBV28; D: TRBD1; length: 16; size: .; DNA: TGTGCCAGCATGCGGGACAGGGCTTCTTGGTCGGAGCCCCAGCATTTT; CDR3: CASMRDRASWSEPQHF
J: TRBJ1-5; V: TRBV5-3; D: .; length: 13; size: .; DNA: TGTGCCAGAGAAAACAATTCCGATCAGCCCCAGCATTTT; CDR3: CARENNSDQPQHF
J: TRBJ1-2; V: TRBV6-6; D: TRBD1; length: 15; size: .; DNA: TGTGCCAGCAGTTCCTCGGGACAGGGGTACTATGGCTACACCTTC; CDR3: CASSSSGQGYYGYTF
J: TRBJ1-1; V: TRBV19; D: .; length: 13; size: .; DNA: TGTGCCAGTAGTATCACCGGGAACACTGAAGCTTTCTTT; CDR3: CASSITGNTEAFF
J: TRBJ1-2; V: TRBV2; D: .; length: 11; size: .; DNA: TGTGCCAGCACCGTTAACTATGGCTACACCTTC; CDR3: CASTVNYGYTF
J: TRBJ1-6; V: TRBV2; D: .; length: 14; size: .; DNA: TGTGCCAGCAGGGGGCCCCCCGCGGATTCACCCCTCCACTTT; CDR3: CASRGPPADSPLHF
J: TRBJ2-7; V: TRBV6-6; D: .; length: 14; size: few; DNA: TGTGCCAGCAGTTACTCTTCCAGATCCTACGAGCAGTACTTC; CDR3: CASSYSSRSYEQYF
J: TRBJ2-5; V: TRBV7-8; D: TRBD1; length: 15; size: .; DNA: TGTGCCAGCAGACCGAGACAGGGGAGTGCAAAGACCCAGTACTTC; CDR3: CASRPRQGSAKTQYF
J: TRBJ1-2; V: TRBV4-1; D: .; length: 16; size: .; DNA: TGCGCCAGCAGCCAGAACCACCGGCAGGGACTCTATGGCTACACCTTC; CDR3: CASSQNHRQGLYGYTF
J: TRBJ2-7; V: TRBV28; D: TRBD2; length: 15; size: once; DNA: TGTGCCAGCACCCTACCCGGTAGCGGGGGCTACGAGCAGTACTTC; CDR3: CASTLPGSGGYEQYF
J: TRBJ1-1; V: TRBV7-9; D: .; length: 14; size: .; DNA: TGTGCCAGCAGCTTACAGCAGGGGAACACTGAAGCTTTCTTT; CDR3: CASSLQQGNTEAFF
J: TRBJ2-7; V: TRBV19; D: TRBD1; length: 16; size: .; DNA: TGTGCCAGTAGTATAGGTGTCGACAGGGTAGGCTACGAGCAGTACTTC; CDR3: CASSIGVDRVGYEQYF
J: TRBJ2-1; V: TRBV30; D: TRBD2; length: 19; size: .; DNA: TGTGCCTGGAGTGTACAGTTTCGGGGAGCGGGGGGCCGCTACAATGAGCAGTTCTTC; CDR3: CAWSVQFRGAGGRYNEQFF
J: TRBJ2-2; V: TRBV5-1; D: TRBD2; length: 16; size: .; DNA: TGCGCCAGCAGCTTGGAGGGACTAGCGAACACCGGGGAGCTGTTTTTT; CDR3: CASSLEGLANTGELFF
J: TRBJ1-1; V: TRBV6-1; D: TRBD1; length: 14; size: .; DNA: TGTGCCAGCAGCTCCGGGACAGTCGGGACTGAAGCTTTCTTT; CDR3: CASSSGTVGTEAFF
J: TRBJ2-2; V: TRBV4-1; D: TRBD1; length: 16; size: .; DNA: TGCGCCAGCAGCCAAGATAGAAGACAGGGGCACGGGGAGCTGTTTTTT; CDR3: CASSQDRRQGHGELFF
J: TRBJ2-7; V: TRBV18; D: .; length: 17; size: .; DNA: TGTGCCAGCTCATCGAGGACCCCAGGGGTGGGCTCCTACGAGCAGTACTTC; CDR3: CASSSRTPGVGSYEQYF
J: TRBJ1-1; V: TRBV28; D: .; length: 15; size: .; DNA: TGTGCCAGCAGTTCGTCAGGAAAACCTTACACTGAAGCTTTCTTT; CDR3: CASSSSGKPYTEAFF
J: TRBJ1-6; V: TRBV5-3; D: TRBD1; length: 16; size: few; DNA: TGTGCCAGAAGCGACATCCGGGACAGGGGTTATTCACCCCTCCACTTT; CDR3: CARSDIRDRGYSPLHF
J: TRBJ2-5; V: TRBV19; D: .; length: 13; size: .; DNA: TGTGCCAGTCGGCATGGGCACCAAGAGACCCAGTACTTC; CDR3: CASRHGHQETQYF
J: TRBJ1-1; V: TRBV25-1; D: .; length: 17; size: .; DNA: TGTGCCAGCAGCTCCGGTGTTGGGAACGGGGAGGACACTGAAGCTTTCTTT; CDR3: CASSSGVGNGEDTEAFF
J: TRBJ1-2; V: TRBV5-1; D: TRBD1; length: 18; size: .; DNA: TGCGCCAGCACCTTGCTGTCCCGGGACAGGGGTAGGTACTATGGCTACACCTTC; CDR3: CASTLLSRDRGRYYGYTF
J: TRBJ1-6; V: TRBV4-1; D: .; length: 15; size: once; DNA: TGCGCCAGCAGCCTCCTCAACGGGGTTAGCTCACCCCTCCACTTT; CDR3: CASSLLNGVSSPLHF
J: TRBJ2-3; V: TRBV10-1; D: TRBD2; length: 15; size: .; DNA: TGCGCCAGCAGTCTACTAGCGTTTGGCACAGATACGCAGTATTTT; CDR3: CASSLLAFGTDTQYF
J: TRBJ2-2; V: TRBV27; D: .; length: 16; size: .; DNA: TGTGCCAGCAGTCAAGGACAAAACGCGAACACCGGGGAGCTGTTTTTT; CDR3: CASSQGQNANTGELFF